These 18 T cell receptor beta chains originate from one sample sequenced in a study of blood T cell repertoires in COVID-19. Generated by immunoSEQ multiplex PCR, the TCRdb table keeps only in-frame clones and is missing some. Of around 270,000 clones in the sample, 84% were seen once. The sequenced material came from peripheral blood. The source is a woman between 35 and 50 years old who had recovered from COVID-19.

The CDR3 DNA reads TGTGCCTGGAGTGTACAGGGGGGCCCAGATACGCAGTATTTT. Residues: CAWSVQGGPDTQYF. V usage is TRBV30 and J usage is TRBJ2-3, with TRBD1 identical over 8 bases. Germline lookup yields CDR1 GTSNPN and CDR2 SVGIG (reference sequence). This CDR3 contains 14 residues. V lost 0 bases and J lost 4; bases outside the gene matches: 3. Combining the CDR3 with reference TRBV30 and TRBJ2-3 gives the whole variable domain SQTIHQWPATLVQPVGSPLSLECTVEGTSNPNLYWYRQAAGRGLQLLFYSVGIGQISSEVPQNLSASRPQDRQFILSSKKLLLSDSGFYLCAWSVQGGPDTQYFGPGTRLTVL.

This chain joins TRBV20-1 and TRBJ2-7; TRBD2 aligns across 9 bases. The trim removed 3 bases at V and 2 bases at J, leaving 8 bases unmatched. Germline V CDR1 and CDR2: DFQATT, SNEGSKA (reference sequence). The CDR3 is 15 residues long. The CDR3 region is CSASKVASGAYEQYF. CDR3 DNA sequence: TGCAGTGCTAGTAAGGTGGCTAGCGGGGCCTACGAGCAGTACTTC.

The chain recombines TRBV18 with TRBJ2-7; TRBD2 aligns across 7 bases. Germline CDR1 KGHSH, CDR2 LQKENI. The CDR3 totals 12 residues. Trimming took 2 bases from V and 12 from J; bases not matched to a gene: 7. As DNA, the CDR3 is TGTGCCAGCTCACCAGAGCGGGACCAAGCGTACTTC. This translates into CASSPERDQAYF.

This sequence joins TRBV6-1 and TRBJ2-6, with D hard to call. V dropped 0 bases and J dropped 1 base, with 7 bases sitting between them. The germline V gene has CDR1 MNHNS and CDR2 SASEGT. The CDR3 extends over 16 amino acids. CDR3 nucleotides: TGTGCCAGCAGTGAAGCGCCACATTCTGGGGCCAACGTCCTGACTTTC. It yields the protein CASSEAPHSGANVLTF.

This clone occurred once. V and J are TRBV19 and TRBJ2-7, with D possibly being TRBD2 (6 bases). Trimming took 2 bases from V and 4 from J, leaving 12 bases between them. This CDR3 region has 14 residues. Per the germline V gene, CDR1 is LNHDA and CDR2 is SQIVND (reference sequence). CDR3 in DNA: TGTGCCAGTAGTATACGGGGGAAGAGTTACGAGCAGTACTTC. Protein product: CASSIRGKSYEQYF.

The chain employs TRBV6-5 and TRBJ2-7; TRBD2 might be the D (6 bases). CDR3 length equals 15 residues. CDR1 and CDR2 (germline): MNHEY, SVGAGI. Trimming took 6 bases from V and 3 from J, leaving 18 bases between them. The CDR3 nucleotides are TGTGCCAGCAGCACCTCTCCGGGACTCATCTACGAGCAGTACTTC. Translated: CASSTSPGLIYEQYF.

This chain joins TRBV29-1 and TRBJ2-1, with D tentatively TRBD1 (5 bases). CDR1 is SQVTM and CDR2 is ANQGSEA in the germline V gene. The ends were cut back, 2 bases at V and 5 bases at J, with 16 bases in the middle. CDR3 length equals 15 residues. CDR3 loop: CSVEFAGRVDNEQFF. CDR3 nucleotide sequence: TGCAGCGTTGAATTTGCCGGCAGGGTTGACAATGAGCAGTTCTTC.

This clone was seen only a few times. This chain connects TRBV27 to TRBJ1-6, with no clear D. There are 13 residues in the CDR3. The germline V gene encodes CDR1 MNHEY and CDR2 SMNVEV (reference sequence). Trimming shortened V by 4 bases and J by 10 bases, and 11 bases separated the two germline ends. The CDR3 bases are TGTGCCAGCAGTTCCGACTTTCCCTCACCCCTCCACTTT. Its protein is CASSSDFPSPLHF.

The chain joins TRBV3-1 (or the pseudogene TRBV3-2) to TRBJ1-4; tentatively, D is TRBD1 (5 bases). This CDR3 spans 13 amino acids. The germline V gene has CDR1 LGHDT and CDR2 YNNKEL (reference sequence). V was pared by 4 bases and J by 7 bases, with 10 bases between. The CDR3 spells CASSPSRGEKLFF. In DNA, the CDR3 is TGTGCCAGCAGCCCATCTAGGGGTGAAAAACTGTTTTTT.

V gene TRBV2 combines with J gene TRBJ1-6; TRBD1 matches at 10 bases. The length of the CDR3 is 15 residues. Germline V lookup: CDR1 SNHLY, CDR2 FYNNEI. Trimming cost V 6 bases and J 9 bases; bases outside gene matches: 8. The CDR3 spells CASRPGTGESSPLHF. The CDR3 region has the DNA TGTGCCAGCAGGCCTGGGACAGGGGAATCTTCACCCCTCCACTTT.

This chain joins TRBV7-9 and TRBJ1-4; D is possibly TRBD1 (6 bases). This CDR3 contains 16 residues. The V end was cut by 8 bases, the J end by 5 bases, with 21 bases between. CDR1 and CDR2 (germline): SEHNR, FQNEAQ (reference sequence). The DNA for the CDR3 is TGTGCCAGCGTGCGCTCCCTAAGACAGGAAAATGAAAAACTGTTTTTT. Translated: CASVRSLRQENEKLFF.

This rearrangement joins TRBV30 to TRBJ2-3; D gene unclear. Germline CDR1 and CDR2: GTSNPN and SVGIG (reference sequence). This CDR3 has 12 amino acids. The V end lost 2 bases, the J end lost 6 bases, and 9 bases lay between the germline ends. CDR3 protein: CAWSPESDTQYF. The CDR3 DNA reads as TGTGCCTGGAGTCCTGAGTCGGATACGCAGTATTTT.

The chain employs TRBV18 and TRBJ1-1, with 8 bases fitting TRBD1. CDR3 length: 15 amino acids. Losses at the gene ends were 5 bases for V and 4 bases for J; bases not matched to a gene: 9. Per germline, CDR1 KGHSH and CDR2 LQKENI. CDR3 loop: CASSTAGGAGTEAFF. The CDR3 bases are TGTGCCAGCTCAACCGCAGGGGGCGCGGGCACTGAAGCTTTCTTT.

The chain has TRBV2 and TRBJ2-7; 8 positions match TRBD1. The germline V gene encodes CDR1 SNHLY and CDR2 FYNNEI. The junction had 6 bases not matched to a gene; V was cut back by 3 bases and J by 5 bases. This CDR3 region has 14 residues. The CDR3 region is CASSDPGGLHEQYF. The CDR3 nucleotides are TGTGCCAGCAGTGATCCAGGGGGCCTCCACGAGCAGTACTTC.

This chain connects TRBV4-1 to TRBJ1-1; no definite D call. CDR1 is MGHRA and CDR2 is YSYEKL in the germline V gene. This CDR3 comprises 17 residues. The germline V and J ends were trimmed by 4 bases and 0 bases, with 18 bases remaining between them. In DNA form, the CDR3 reads TGCGCCAGCAGCCTAAATCTGGCCGGGAGGTTGAACACTGAAGCTTTCTTT. Protein: CASSLNLAGRLNTEAFF.

CDR3 loop: CASSDPGRGNTIYF. The DNA of the CDR3 is TGTGCCAGCAGTGACCCCGGGAGAGGAAACACCATATATTTT. The chain is built from TRBV6-1 and TRBJ1-3; D gene uncertain. Germline CDR1 reads MNHNS; CDR2 reads SASEGT. This CDR3 has 14 residues. The V end was cut by 3 bases, the J end by 4 bases, with 10 bases between.

This chain joins TRBV30 and TRBJ1-6; 8 nucleotides align to TRBD1. The CDR3 spans 15 residues. V shed 0 bases, J shed 9 bases, and the junction held 7 bases outside the gene matches. Germline V gene sequence: CDR1 GTSNPN, CDR2 SVGIG (reference sequence). The CDR3 sequence: CAWSVFDRGSSPLHF. DNA of the CDR3: TGTGCCTGGAGTGTATTTGACAGGGGTAGTTCACCCCTCCACTTT.

The chain is built from TRBV6-6 and TRBJ2-6; D is possibly TRBD1 (5 bases). V gave up 2 bases and J gave up 2 bases, with 7 bases separating them. The CDR3 covers 15 residues. Germline CDR1 MNHNY, CDR2 SVGAGI (reference sequence). The CDR3: CASSYVQAGANVLTF. The CDR3 DNA is TGTGCCAGCAGTTACGTACAGGCTGGGGCCAACGTCCTGACTTTC.